Shown below are 15 T cell receptor beta chains from a single sample sequenced in a study of control samples from healthy donors and cancer patients (dated by TCRdb to about 2020). Libraries were prepared through the immunoSEQ multiplex PCR assay. TCRdb retrieved this table from immuneACCESS and kept in-frame rearrangements only. Not all clones are present; in checked studies, unresolved V genes account for under half, and no reason is known for the remainder. The sample yields some 110,000 clones; about 80% were counted once. Of the sample, over 10% falls within the top ten clones. The sequenced material came from blood. Receptor source: a woman in her forties or fifties in good health.

The rearrangement uses TRBV6-5 and TRBJ1-5; 9 bases map to TRBD1. Germline CDR1 reads MNHEY; CDR2 reads SVGAGI. This CDR3 has 15 amino acids. Trimming at V came to 6 bases and at J to 6 bases, leaving 9 bases not matched to a gene. As DNA, the CDR3 is TGTGCCAGCAGCCTCCGGGACAGGGCTCCTCAGCCCCAGCATTTT. It is translated as CASSLRDRAPQPQHF.

The V and J genes are TRBV29-1 and TRBJ1-1; 9 positions agree with TRBD1. Germline loops: CDR1 SQVTM, CDR2 ANQGSEA. V dropped 7 bases and J dropped 4; count of bases not matched to a gene: 7. The CDR3 is 13 residues long. The CDR3 bases are TGCAGCGCCAAGGCGGGACAGGGCACTGAAGCTTTCTTT. It encodes CSAKAGQGTEAFF.

This clone turned up a few times. Other nucleotide sequences in the sample specify the same CDR3. The CDR3 here is CASSYSGTLNSPLHF. The CDR3 DNA reads as TGTGCCAGCAGTTACTCCGGGACCCTGAATTCACCCCTCCACTTT. The genes are TRBV6-5 and TRBJ1-6; tentative D call: TRBD1 (5 bases). V gave up 0 bases and J gave up 7 bases, with 10 bases separating them. Per germline, CDR1 MNHEY and CDR2 SVGAGI. CDR3 size: 15 residues.

This chain joins TRBV14 and TRBJ2-3, with D unclear. This CDR3 has 13 residues. V was trimmed by 3 bases and J by 6 bases, leaving 10 bases between them. Germline-derived CDR1 and CDR2 are SGHDN and FVKESK. The CDR3 DNA follows: TGTGCCAGCAGCCACAATAATCCGGATACGCAGTATTTT. The encoded protein is CASSHNNPDTQYF.

The chain couples TRBV5-8 to TRBJ2-7, with no clear D. CDR1 is SGHTS and CDR2 is YDEGEE in the germline V gene. V was pared by 6 bases and J by 0 bases, with 22 bases between. The CDR3 length is 17 residues. CDR3 coding DNA: TGTGCCAGCACCCTGGGCCCCTCAAGGGTTTTCTCCTACGAGCAGTACTTC. Translating it yields CASTLGPSRVFSYEQYF.

In its sample, this clone was seen once. The chain combines TRBV6-6 with TRBJ2-3, with D unresolved. CDR1 MNHNY and CDR2 SVGAGI come from the germline V gene (reference sequence). The CDR3 length is 12 residues. Trimming took 3 bases from V and 6 from J, leaving 7 bases between them. The CDR3, as DNA: TGTGCCAGCAGTTATAAGAGGGATACGCAGTATTTT. Translated: CASSYKRDTQYF.

V and J are TRBV24-1 and TRBJ2-7; D is ambiguous. The length of the CDR3 is 11 residues. The ends were cut back, 9 bases at V and 3 bases at J, with 8 bases in the middle. Germline CDR1 and CDR2: KGHDR and SFDVKD. The CDR3 sequence: CATQDNYEQYF. In DNA form, the CDR3 reads TGTGCCACCCAAGACAACTACGAGCAGTACTTC.

The CDR3 bases are TGTGCCAGTATGCAGACAGGACTAAATAATGAAAAACTGTTTTTT. Protein: CASMQTGLNNEKLFF. The gene calls are TRBV19 and TRBJ1-4; TRBD1 is a possible D gene (6 bases). Germline assignment: CDR1 LNHDA and CDR2 SQIVND (reference sequence). Between the trimmed V and J ends, which lost 7 bases and 4 bases, there was a span of 16 bases. The CDR3 spans 15 residues.

The V gene is TRBV5-5, the J gene TRBJ1-5; tentative D call: TRBD1 (6 bases). The V end was cut by 0 bases, the J end by 5 bases, with 9 bases between. Germline V gene data show CDR1 as SGHKS and CDR2 as YYEKEE (reference sequence). The length of the CDR3 is 14 residues. CDR3 coding DNA: TGTGCCAGCAGCTTGGAACAGGGCGATCAGCCCCAGCATTTT. This sequence encodes CASSLEQGDQPQHF.

A few counts support this clone. The chain carries TRBV18 and TRBJ1-1; no reliable D call. The CDR3 runs 13 residues. Trimming left V 2 bases short and J 4 bases short, with 8 bases between. Germline V gives CDR1 KGHSH, CDR2 LQKENI. The CDR3 protein is CASSPGMGTEAFF. CDR3 in DNA: TGTGCCAGCTCACCAGGAATGGGCACTGAAGCTTTCTTT.

This rearrangement joins TRBV12-3 or TRBV12-4 to TRBJ2-3, with TRBD2 identical over 7 bases. The V segment lost 5 bases and the J segment 3 bases; nucleotides outside the gene matches: 2. The CDR3 is 13 residues long. The CDR3 reads CASSPAGTDTQYF. CDR3 in DNA: TGTGCCAGCAGTCCAGCGGGAACAGATACGCAGTATTTT.

The V call is TRBV11-1, the J call TRBJ2-1; 12 nucleotides line up with TRBD2. V was pared by 5 bases and J by 4 bases, with 6 bases of the junction left unmatched. CDR1 and CDR2 from the germline V gene are SGHAT and FQDESV (reference sequence). The length of the CDR3 is 16 residues. The CDR3 nucleotides are TGTGCCAGCAGCCGACCGGGGACTAGCGGGTACAATGAGCAGTTCTTC. It codes for CASSRPGTSGYNEQFF.

This rearrangement joins TRBV5-1 to TRBJ1-6; the D is unclear. The germline V gene has CDR1 SGHRS and CDR2 YFSETQ. V lost 4 bases and J lost 7, with 12 bases in between. The CDR3 has 14 amino acids. The CDR3 DNA sequence: TGCGCCAGCAGCGCGGCGGGGTCCAATTCACCCCTCCACTTT. This sequence encodes CASSAAGSNSPLHF.

The rearrangement joins TRBV19 to TRBJ2-1; 7 positions agree with TRBD2. This CDR3 spans 16 amino acids. Germline values: CDR1 LNHDA, CDR2 SQIVND (reference sequence). With V trimmed by 0 bases and J by 0 bases, 2 bases remained unmatched. CDR3 region: CASSIDGGSSYNEQFF. The CDR3 DNA follows: TGTGCCAGTAGTATAGATGGCGGGAGCTCCTACAATGAGCAGTTCTTC.

The chain couples TRBV6-5 to TRBJ2-2; D is unclear. Germline V lookup: CDR1 MNHEY, CDR2 SVGAGI. The CDR3 length is 14 residues. Trimming took off 5 bases at V and 4 bases at J, with 11 bases between the two ends. The CDR3 sequence: CASSIKMGTGELFF. DNA for the CDR3: TGTGCCAGCAGTATAAAGATGGGCACCGGGGAGCTGTTTTTT.